This T cell receptor (beta chain) was identified in a study of T cell responses to AZD1222 COVID-19 vaccine. Study results and caveats: The study reported that nearly half of spike-specific TCRs target unmutated variant regions. Among AZD1222 vaccinees, only 5 to 7 were seropositive at baseline.

Details on this clone: Its specificity is unknown.

Only in-frame clones appear in the TCRdb table, and some are missing; sequencing was by immunoSEQ multiplex PCR. The table records 70,000 to 95,000 clones, 75% to 90% of them present only once. The V gene lost 4 bases and the J gene lost 10 bases, with 13 bases spanning the gap. This CDR3 comprises 13 residues. The V gene's germline CDR1 is SEHNR and CDR2 FQNEAQ (reference sequence). Pooled samples include second doses given at about 4 or 12 weeks. The material sequenced was peripheral blood, taken 28 days after the second AZD1222 dose. This rearrangement joins TRBV7-9 to TRBJ2-2; D is unclear. This TCR was recovered from an adult who received the AZD1222 COVID-19 vaccine. As DNA, the CDR3 is TGTGCCAGCAGCTCCTCCGCCTTTCAGGAGCTGTTTTTT. Its protein product is CASSSSAFQELFF.